The rows below give T cell receptor beta chains drawn from one sample of a study of blood T cell repertoires in COVID-19. Sequencing used immunoSEQ multiplex PCR; TCRdb keeps in-frame clones, though not all of them. The table records over 150,000 clones, approximately 86% of them present only once. The sample comprised peripheral blood. The receptors here all came from a woman aged 55 to 70 who had recovered from COVID-19. Each CDR3 is given with its conserved first and last residue. A D gene is named only where the DNA matches it firmly. The size field is filled for only some rows; it gives once, few, many or a size class.

>TRBJ1-2|NA|NA|TRBV3-1/TRBV3-2
CASSSFGSGGLYGYTF
TGTGCCAGCAGCTCATTCGGGAGTGGAGGTTTATATGGCTACACCTTC
>TRBJ2-2|TRBD2|NA|TRBV10-3
CAITGLAGGSGELFF
TGTGCCATCACCGGACTAGCGGGGGGATCCGGGGAGCTGTTTTTT
>TRBJ1-6|NA|NA|TRBV28
CASSSIQGSGNSPLHF
TGTGCCAGCAGTTCAATTCAGGGGTCTGGTAATTCACCCCTCCACTTT
>TRBJ2-3|TRBD2|few|TRBV6-4
CASSETSGGTDTQYF
TGTGCCAGCAGTGAGACTAGCGGGGGCACAGATACGCAGTATTTT
>TRBJ2-5|TRBD1|NA|TRBV7-8
CASSPGQGKETQYF
TGTGCCAGCAGCCCCGGACAGGGGAAAGAGACCCAGTACTTC
>TRBJ1-1|NA|NA|TRBV4-1
CASSQDPGATEAFF
TGCGCCAGCAGCCAAGATCCAGGCGCCACTGAAGCTTTCTTT
>TRBJ1-1|NA|NA|TRBV6-2/TRBV6-3
CASSQTGMNTEAFF
TGTGCCAGCAGCCAGACCGGGATGAACACTGAAGCTTTCTTT
>TRBJ2-7|NA|NA|TRBV18
CASSPPFTYEQYF
TGTGCCAGCTCACCACCTTTCACCTACGAGCAGTACTTC
>TRBJ1-4|NA|once|TRBV28
CASSSRGTNEKLFF
TGTGCCAGCAGCTCCCGGGGGACCAATGAAAAACTGTTTTTT
>TRBJ2-1|NA|NA|TRBV5-6
CASSLDPGSYNEQFF
TGTGCCAGCAGCTTGGATCCGGGCTCCTACAATGAGCAGTTCTTC
>TRBJ2-1|NA|NA|TRBV5-1
CASSTYREPYNEQFF
TGCGCCAGCAGCACCTACAGGGAGCCCTACAATGAGCAGTTCTTC
>TRBJ2-5|TRBD2|NA|TRBV29-1
CSVARLLAGGGETQYF
TGCAGCGTAGCAAGACTTTTAGCGGGCGGCGGAGAGACCCAGTACTTC
>TRBJ1-5|NA|NA|TRBV28
CASSSWGGSRGNQPQHF
TGTGCCAGCAGTTCCTGGGGGGGCTCGAGGGGCAATCAGCCCCAGCATTTT
>TRBJ1-1|NA|NA|TRBV7-6
CASSQYGSQGYMNTEAFF
TGTGCCAGCAGCCAGTACGGGAGTCAGGGATACATGAACACTGAAGCTTTCTTT
>TRBJ2-3|NA|once|TRBV7-9
CASSLGVGQDTQYF
TGTGCCAGCAGCTTAGGTGTAGGACAGGATACGCAGTATTTT
>TRBJ2-3|TRBD2|once|TRBV27
CASRGLASTDTQYF
TGTGCCAGCAGGGGACTAGCTAGCACAGATACGCAGTATTTT
>TRBJ1-3|NA|once|TRBV30
CAWKDSSGNTIYF
TGTGCCTGGAAGGACAGTTCAGGAAACACCATATATTTT
>TRBJ1-6|NA|NA|TRBV12-3/TRBV12-4
CASSRWEGPLHF
TGTGCCAGTTCCCGGTGGGAGGGCCCCCTCCACTTT
>TRBJ2-7|TRBD2|NA|TRBV27
CASSLGSSRGKEQYF
TGTGCCAGCAGTTTAGGATCCTCGCGGGGGAAGGAGCAGTACTTC
>TRBJ1-1|NA|NA|TRBV9
CASSVVPSETEAFF
TGTGCCAGCAGCGTAGTCCCGAGTGAGACTGAAGCTTTCTTT
>TRBJ1-3|TRBD1|NA|TRBV15
CATSRRDRGLGNTIYF
TGTGCCACCAGCAGAAGGGACAGGGGGCTTGGAAACACCATATATTTT
>TRBJ1-4|TRBD1|NA|TRBV2
CASSVQGANNEKLFF
TGTGCCAGCAGTGTTCAGGGGGCGAATAATGAAAAACTGTTTTTT
>TRBJ1-2|NA|NA|TRBV19
CASNPGDVSNYGYTF
TGTGCCAGTAACCCAGGGGACGTCTCTAACTATGGCTACACCTTC
>TRBJ2-5|NA|NA|TRBV5-1
CASSPGGVRETQYF
TGCGCCAGCAGCCCCGGAGGGGTTAGAGAGACCCAGTACTTC
>TRBJ1-5|NA|NA|TRBV30
CAWSVGVNQPQHF
TGTGCCTGGAGTGTAGGAGTCAATCAGCCCCAGCATTTT
>TRBJ1-2|TRBD1|NA|TRBV30
CAWRTGVTYGYTF
TGTGCCTGGAGGACAGGGGTAACCTATGGCTACACCTTC
>TRBJ2-3|TRBD2|NA|TRBV4-1
CASSQSGGAGGTDTQYF
TGCGCCAGCAGCCAAAGCGGGGGGGCCGGCGGCACAGATACGCAGTATTTT
>TRBJ1-6|TRBD1|NA|TRBV3-1/TRBV3-2
CASSLFGTGGTPLHF
TGTGCCAGCAGCCTTTTTGGGACAGGGGGTACACCCCTCCACTTT
>TRBJ1-3|NA|NA|TRBV7-6
CASSLTGFFSGNTIYF
TGTGCCAGCAGCTTGACAGGATTTTTCTCTGGAAACACCATATATTTT
>TRBJ2-7|TRBD1|NA|TRBV5-1
CASSLWDRGFDEQYF
TGCGCCAGCAGCTTGTGGGACAGGGGATTCGACGAGCAGTACTTC
>TRBJ1-1|NA|once|TRBV29-1
CSVGDSRNTEAFF
TGCAGCGTTGGCGACAGCCGGAACACTGAAGCTTTCTTT
>TRBJ2-2|NA|NA|TRBV16
CASSQNIDGELFF
TGTGCCAGCAGCCAGAACATCGACGGGGAGCTGTTTTTT
>TRBJ1-2|NA|NA|TRBV29-1
CSVEEETGLNYGYTF
TGCAGCGTTGAAGAGGAGACAGGTCTTAACTATGGCTACACCTTC
>TRBJ1-1|TRBD1|NA|TRBV11-2
CASSPTGGGTEAFF
TGTGCCAGCAGCCCCACAGGGGGAGGCACTGAAGCTTTCTTT
>TRBJ1-6|TRBD1|NA|TRBV6-6
CASSPGTGGHNNSPLHF
TGTGCCAGCAGTCCCGGGACAGGGGGCCATAATAATTCACCCCTCCACTTT
>TRBJ1-2|NA|NA|TRBV27
CASSPTGQRVSGYTF
TGTGCCAGCAGTCCCACTGGACAGAGGGTGAGTGGCTACACCTTC
>TRBJ1-5|NA|NA|TRBV28
CASSLLNQPQHF
TGTGCCAGCAGTTTACTGAATCAGCCCCAGCATTTT
>TRBJ2-5|NA|once|TRBV18
CASSPVQAQETQYF
TGTGCCAGCTCACCAGTCCAGGCCCAAGAGACCCAGTACTTC
>TRBJ1-2|TRBD1|NA|TRBV5-1
CASSLRDREGYTF
TGCGCCAGCAGCCTTAGGGACAGGGAAGGCTACACCTTC
>TRBJ1-5|NA|NA|TRBV5-1
CASSLDGLNQPQHF
TGCGCCAGCAGTTTGGATGGGCTCAATCAGCCCCAGCATTTT
>TRBJ1-1|TRBD1|NA|TRBV28
CASRTGGLVVEAFF
TGTGCCAGCAGGACAGGGGGCCTCGTCGTGGAAGCTTTCTTT
>TRBJ1-2|TRBD1|once|TRBV18
CASSPPDREGYGYTF
TGTGCCAGCTCACCACCAGACAGGGAAGGATATGGCTACACCTTC
>TRBJ2-5|TRBD1|NA|TRBV7-9
CASSRDRGQETQYF
TGTGCCAGCAGCCGGGACAGGGGACAAGAGACCCAGTACTTC
>TRBJ1-5|NA|NA|TRBV6-5
CASSYLGATQPQHF
TGTGCCAGCAGTTACCTAGGGGCCACGCAGCCCCAGCATTTT
>TRBJ1-3|NA|NA|TRBV4-1
CASSQDPFSGNTIYF
TGCGCCAGCAGCCAAGACCCCTTCTCTGGAAACACCATATATTTT
>TRBJ2-4|TRBD1|NA|TRBV30
CAWTGGNIQYF
TGTGCCTGGACAGGGGGCAACATTCAGTACTTC
>TRBJ1-6|NA|NA|TRBV28
CASRRDVAGNSPLHF
TGTGCCAGCAGAAGAGACGTTGCGGGTAATTCACCCCTCCACTTT
>TRBJ2-5|NA|NA|TRBV2
CASLAGATFQETQYF
TGTGCCAGCCTCGCGGGGGCCACTTTCCAAGAGACCCAGTACTTC
>TRBJ1-2|NA|NA|TRBV14
CASSPRGTGYGYTF
TGTGCCAGCAGCCCCAGGGGAACGGGCTATGGCTACACCTTC
>TRBJ1-2|NA|NA|TRBV7-2
CASSLATTGANYGYTF
TGTGCCAGCAGCTTAGCTACGACAGGAGCTAACTATGGCTACACCTTC
>TRBJ2-1|NA|NA|TRBV13
CASSLRTPNEQFF
TGTGCCAGCAGCTTGAGGACACCGAATGAGCAGTTCTTC
>TRBJ1-4|NA|few|TRBV23-1
CASSRIGQYEKLFF
TGCGCCAGCAGTCGCATTGGGCAGTATGAAAAACTGTTTTTT
>TRBJ1-5|NA|NA|TRBV28
CASSKWDLANSNQPQHF
TGTGCCAGCAGTAAATGGGACTTAGCGAATAGCAATCAGCCCCAGCATTTT
>TRBJ2-5|TRBD1|NA|TRBV9
CASSGDRETQYF
TGTGCCAGCAGCGGGGACAGAGAGACCCAGTACTTC
>TRBJ1-2|NA|NA|TRBV6-6
CASDGQPNDQGYTF
TGTGCCAGCGACGGACAGCCAAACGACCAGGGCTACACCTTC
>TRBJ1-3|NA|NA|TRBV6-6
CASSLQRNTIYF
TGTGCCAGCAGTTTACAGAGAAACACCATATATTTT
>TRBJ1-3|NA|NA|TRBV2
CASRKGARNTIYF
TGTGCCAGCAGGAAGGGAGCAAGAAACACCATATATTTT